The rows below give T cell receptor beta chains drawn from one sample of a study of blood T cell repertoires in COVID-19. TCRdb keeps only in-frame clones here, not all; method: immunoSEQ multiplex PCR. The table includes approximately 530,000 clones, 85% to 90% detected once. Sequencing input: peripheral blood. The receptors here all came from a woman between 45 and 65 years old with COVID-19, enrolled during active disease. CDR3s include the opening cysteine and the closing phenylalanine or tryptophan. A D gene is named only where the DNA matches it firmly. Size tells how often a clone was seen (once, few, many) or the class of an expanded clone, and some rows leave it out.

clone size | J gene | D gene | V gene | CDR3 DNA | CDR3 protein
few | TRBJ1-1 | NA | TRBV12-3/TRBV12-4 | TGTGCCAGCACCGGCGGGTTTAACACTGAAGCTTTCTTT | CASTGGFNTEAFF
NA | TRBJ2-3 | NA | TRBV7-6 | TGTGCCAGCAGCTTAAACGCTCCGGGACTCAGCACAGATACGCAGTATTTT | CASSLNAPGLSTDTQYF
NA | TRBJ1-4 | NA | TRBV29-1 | TGCAGCGGATTAACTCCGGGTGAAAAACTGTTTTTT | CSGLTPGEKLFF
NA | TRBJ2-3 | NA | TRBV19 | TGTGCCAGTAGTATCAGGGCGTTGGCAGATACGCAGTATTTT | CASSIRALADTQYF
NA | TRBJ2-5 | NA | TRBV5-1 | TGCGCCAGCAGCCCGGAGGGGCAAGAGACCCAGTACTTC | CASSPEGQETQYF
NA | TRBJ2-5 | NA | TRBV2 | TGTGCCAGCAGTGAAGCGCGGGGGCTCCAAGAGACCCAGTACTTC | CASSEARGLQETQYF
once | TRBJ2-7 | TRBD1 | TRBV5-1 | TGCGCCAGCAGCCGGGGGACAGGGGGCAGCTCCTACGAGCAGTACTTC | CASSRGTGGSSYEQYF
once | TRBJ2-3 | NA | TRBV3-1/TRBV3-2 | TGTGCCAGCAGCCTCAGGACAGAGGATACGCAGTATTTT | CASSLRTEDTQYF
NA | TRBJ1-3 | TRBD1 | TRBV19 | TGTGCCAACTGGCACAGGGGGCCCGTATTT | CANWHRGPVF
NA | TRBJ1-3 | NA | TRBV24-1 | TGTGCCACCAGTGATTTCCAGGGTCCTTTGGGGTTTCTCCATTGGAACACCATATATTTT | CATSDFQGPLGFLHWNTIYF
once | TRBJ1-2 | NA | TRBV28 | TGTGCCAGCAGTCTGGGGCCTTCCCTGTTCGACGGGGGCTACACCTTC | CASSLGPSLFDGGYTF
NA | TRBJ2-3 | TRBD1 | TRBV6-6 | TGTGCCAGCAGTGGACAGGGAGGAGTGGACACGCAGTATTTT | CASSGQGGVDTQYF
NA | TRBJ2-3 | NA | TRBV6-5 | TGTGCCAGCAGTTACGAGGCCGGGTTGGCAGATACGCAGTATTTT | CASSYEAGLADTQYF
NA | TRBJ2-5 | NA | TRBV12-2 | TGTGCAAGTCGACCCGGGACTAGCGCGCGCCAAGAGACCCAGTACTTC | CASRPGTSARQETQYF
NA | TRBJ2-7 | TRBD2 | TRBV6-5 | TGTGCCAGCGAGGGCGGGGGGCGAGGCTACGAGCAGTACTTC | CASEGGGRGYEQYF
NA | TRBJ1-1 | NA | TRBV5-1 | TGCGCCAGCACCATGACAGTAAACACTGAAGCTTTCTTT | CASTMTVNTEAFF
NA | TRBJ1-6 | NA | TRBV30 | TGTGCCTGGAGTGTCGGGGATAACTCACCCCTCCACTTT | CAWSVGDNSPLHF
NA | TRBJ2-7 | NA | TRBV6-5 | TGTGCCAGCAGTCGGACAGCCCGTTACGAGCAGTACTTC | CASSRTARYEQYF
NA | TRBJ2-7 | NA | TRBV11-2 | TGTGCCAGCAGCTGGATGACAGGCTACGAGCAGTACTTC | CASSWMTGYEQYF
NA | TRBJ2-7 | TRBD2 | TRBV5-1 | TGCGCCAGCAGCTTCTATAGCGGGGACTACGAGCAGTACTTC | CASSFYSGDYEQYF
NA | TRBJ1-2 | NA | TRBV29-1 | TGCAGCGCCGGGGGGGCCTACATCTCCGACTATGGCTACACCTTC | CSAGGAYISDYGYTF
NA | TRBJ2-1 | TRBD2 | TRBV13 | TGTGCCAGCAGCTGGGACCTAGCGGGGGCGAATGAGCAGTTCTTC | CASSWDLAGANEQFF
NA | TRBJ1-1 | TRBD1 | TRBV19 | TGTGCCAGTATCCCGAGGTCAGGGGGTCCCTCTGAAGCTTTCTTT | CASIPRSGGPSEAFF
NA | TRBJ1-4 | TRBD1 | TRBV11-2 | TGTGCCAGCAGCTTGGACAGGGGGACTAAACTGTTTTTT | CASSLDRGTKLFF
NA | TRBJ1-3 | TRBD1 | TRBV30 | TGTGCCTGGAGTCCCGACAGGGTGCCTGGAAACACCATATATTTT | CAWSPDRVPGNTIYF
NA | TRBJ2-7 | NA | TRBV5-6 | TGTGCCAGCAGCCCAGCGGGCAGGGGGGACTACGAGCAGTACTTC | CASSPAGRGDYEQYF
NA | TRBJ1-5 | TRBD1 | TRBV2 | TGTGCCAGCTGTCGGGACAGGGCTTATAGCAATCAGCCCCAGCATTTT | CASCRDRAYSNQPQHF
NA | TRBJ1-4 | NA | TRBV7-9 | TGTGCCAGCAGCCTCACTTCGGGTCCTAATGAAAAACTGTTTTTT | CASSLTSGPNEKLFF
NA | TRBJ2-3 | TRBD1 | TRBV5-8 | TGTGCCAGCAGCTTGGGATTGGGACAGGGGACGGATACGCAGTATTTT | CASSLGLGQGTDTQYF